The present entry profiles one TCR beta chain with its context. The data were obtained in a study of blood T cell repertoires in COVID-19. Generated by immunoSEQ multiplex PCR, the TCRdb table keeps only in-frame clones and is missing some. This sample yields some 180,000 clones, of which about 80% are seen a single time; 13% to 15% belongs to the top ten. This clonotype originated in a man in his sixties who had been exposed to COVID-19. Sequenced material: PBMCs or T cells enriched from blood (not recorded which).

CDR3: CASSASSQGGNEQFF. DNA for the CDR3: TGTGCCAGCAGCGCCTCGTCCCAAGGAGGCAATGAGCAGTTCTTC. The genes are TRBV7-9 and TRBJ2-1; the D gene is possibly TRBD2 (5 bases). From germline, CDR1 is SEHNR and CDR2 FQNEAQ (reference sequence). The CDR3 totals 15 residues. V gave up 5 bases and J gave up 6 bases, with 17 bases separating them.